Sequencing of this T cell receptor (beta chain) was carried out in a study of beta chain features in type 1 diabetes. A single heparinised draw of roughly 120 mL on average was taken per donor. Study-wide points: In all four CD4+ subsets, TCRB CDR3 length was significantly, moderately reduced in type 1 diabetes. Since sequencing was performed on cDNA, cells with high TCR expression could be over-represented.

This clone was detected only a few times. Its antigen is as yet unknown. The authors reverse transcribed all of the isolated RNA, so sequencing captured expressed TCRB transcripts. Profiled with immunoSEQ multiplex PCR; TCRdb holds only in-frame clones, not every one. The sample lists around 300,000 clones, approximately 11% seen once, with around 0.015% in the top ten. The sequencing sample was made of naive CD4+ T cells from blood. The clonotype comes from a woman aged 25 to 39 in good health.

CDR3 sequence (DNA): TGTGCCAGCAGCGCCGGGACAGTTGAGCAGTACTTC. Translated: CASSAGTVEQYF. The chain is built from TRBV28 and TRBJ2-7, with 7 nucleotides matching TRBD1. The V and J ends lost 6 bases and 7 bases, in that order; junction bases with no gene match: 6. CDR3 length equals 12 residues. The germline V gene has CDR1 MDHEN and CDR2 SYDVKM.